A single sample gave rise to the 30 T cell receptor beta chains below, sequenced in a study of prognosis after radiotherapy for stage I lung cancer. From genomic DNA, two-round multiplex PCR was used to amplify TCR beta CDR3. The authors ran first-round PCR with primers specific to each TRBV and TRBJ gene. TCRdb fed the multiplex PCR reads into MiXCR, producing one record per CDR3 protein. The table records fewer than 20,000 distinct CDR3 sequences, around 52% of them present only once. The sample was PBMCs, taken before or after stereotactic body radiation therapy (not recorded which). These receptor sequences come from a donor over 45 with non-small cell lung cancer.

The V gene is TRBV27, the J gene TRBJ1-5; 8 bases match TRBD1. The ends lost 1 base at V and 8 bases at J; junction bases unmatched: 7. The CDR3 runs 15 residues. Germline loops: CDR1 MNHEY, CDR2 SMNVEV (reference sequence). CDR3 DNA sequence: TGTGCCAGCAGTTTATTCCCGGACAGGGCGGAGCCCCAGCATTTT. Translation: CASSLFPDRAEPQHF.

This clonotype was seen ten or more times. The chain links TRBV19 to TRBJ1-1; 9 nucleotides agree with TRBD1. Germline V gives CDR1 LNHDA, CDR2 SQIVND (reference sequence). V was pared by 8 bases and J by 5 bases, with 6 bases of the junction left unmatched. CDR3 length equals 13 residues. The CDR3 DNA is TGTGCCAGTGCTTGGGACAGGGTTACTGAAGCTTTCTTT. This gives the protein CASAWDRVTEAFF.

To note about this clonotype: At one end, the junction sequence differs from germline, possibly due to a read error. The chain links TRBV28 to TRBJ2-2; the match to TRBD1 covers 8 bases. The germline V gene encodes CDR1 MDHEN and CDR2 SYDVKM. The CDR3 is 15 amino acids. The CDR3 spells CASSAQGVGTGDLFF. The CDR3 DNA is TGTGCCAGCAGTGCACAGGGGGTGGGCACCGGGGATCTGTTTTTT.

At least ten counts were recorded for this clonotype. The chain joins TRBV30 to TRBJ1-3, with D tentatively TRBD1 (6 bases). The V end lost 4 bases, the J end lost 2 bases, and 15 bases lay between the germline ends. The CDR3 has 15 amino acids. Germline assignment: CDR1 GTSNPN and CDR2 SVGIG (reference sequence). CDR3 protein: CAWKKNRAPGNTIYF. CDR3 sequence (DNA): TGTGCCTGGAAAAAAAACAGGGCTCCTGGAAACACCATATATTTT. Together with reference TRBV30 and TRBJ1-3, the CDR3 gives the full variable domain: SQTIHQWPATLVQPVGSPLSLECTVEGTSNPNLYWYRQAAGRGLQLLFYSVGIGQISSEVPQNLSASRPQDRQFILSSKKLLLSDSGFYLCAWKKNRAPGNTIYFGEGSWLTVV.

There are many counts of this clonotype. The chain joins TRBV6-5 to TRBJ2-1; the match to TRBD2 covers 10 bases. J gave up 2 bases and V 2 bases, and 3 bases lay outside the gene matches. The length of the CDR3 is 16 residues. Germline values: CDR1 MNHEY, CDR2 SVGAGI. Written as DNA, the CDR3 is TGTGCCAGCAGTTACGTAGCGGGAGGCACCTACAATGAGCAGTTCTTC. This translates into CASSYVAGGTYNEQFF.

In this sample, this clonotype turned up once. This chain joins TRBV6-5 and TRBJ2-2, with D hard to call. V lost 4 bases, J lost 5 bases, and 14 bases lay in between. This CDR3 is built from 15 residues. Germline lookup yields CDR1 MNHEY and CDR2 SVGAGI. This CDR3 is CASSSRVRGTGELFF. DNA for the CDR3: TGTGCCAGCAGTTCCCGGGTGAGAGGTACCGGGGAGCTGTTTTTT.

V and J are TRBV5-1 and TRBJ2-7, with TRBD2 matching over 8 bases. Germline lookup yields CDR1 SGHRS and CDR2 YFSETQ. The CDR3 runs 15 residues. The J segment lost 3 bases and the V segment lost 0 bases, leaving 5 bases of the junction unmatched. CDR3 region: CASSLGTAGDYEQYF. CDR3 sequence (DNA): TGCGCCAGCAGCTTGGGCACAGCGGGGGACTACGAGCAGTACTTC. The whole variable domain, filled in from reference TRBV5-1 and TRBJ2-7, reads KAGVTQTPRYLIKTRGQQVTLSCSPISGHRSVSWYQQTPGQGLQFLFEYFSETQRNKGNFPGRFSGRQFSNSRSEMNVSTLELGDSALYLCASSLGTAGDYEQYFGPGTRLTVT.

V gene TRBV30 combines with J gene TRBJ1-5, with TRBD1 as a possible D gene (5 bases). Germline CDR1 and CDR2: GTSNPN and SVGIG (reference sequence). The ends were cut back, 3 bases at V and 4 bases at J, with 13 bases in the middle. The CDR3 has 14 residues. CDR3 DNA: TGTGCCTGGAGGGCAGCGGGGGGGAATCAGCCCCAGCATTTT. It encodes CAWRAAGGNQPQHF.

A word on this clonotype: A read error is possible here, since a much larger clone lies one base away. The chain joins TRBV7-3 to TRBJ2-5, with a tentative D call TRBD2 (5 bases). The CDR3 is 13 amino acids. Germline values: CDR1 SGHTA, CDR2 FQGTGA. The CDR3 sequence: CASSFESRENQYF. The DNA for the CDR3 is TGTGCCAGCAGCTTCGAGTCGAGGGAGAACCAGTACTTC.

This clonotype has at least ten counts. This chain connects TRBV28 to TRBJ1-2; a possible D gene is TRBD1 (5 bases). Germline CDR1 is MDHEN and CDR2 is SYDVKM. V was shortened by 7 bases and J by 4 bases, with 13 bases between the two germline ends. The CDR3 runs 13 residues. The CDR3 spells CASTPGSPYGYTF. The CDR3 DNA reads TGTGCCAGCACTCCAGGGTCACCCTATGGCTACACCTTC.

By sample share, this clonotype is medium-sized (0.01 to 0.1%). The V gene is TRBV27, the J gene TRBJ2-7; no definite D call. Germline loops: CDR1 MNHEY, CDR2 SMNVEV (reference sequence). Trimming shortened V by 4 bases and J by 0 bases, and 10 bases separated the two germline ends. The length of the CDR3 is 14 residues. The CDR3 nucleotides read TGTGCCAGCAGTTCCTGGGTGAGCTCCTACGAGCAGTACTTC. Its translation is CASSSWVSSYEQYF.

The CDR3: CASSYSVPTDYGYTF. As DNA, the CDR3 is TGTGCCAGCAGTTACTCGGTCCCGACAGACTATGGCTACACCTTC. The V gene is TRBV6-5, the J gene TRBJ1-2; D is possibly TRBD1 (5 bases). With 0 bases removed from V and 3 bases from J, the gap between germline ends came to 11 bases. The CDR3 length is 15 residues. Germline V gives CDR1 MNHEY, CDR2 SVGAGI.

The chain uses TRBV15 and TRBJ2-7, with 7 bases that match TRBD1. This CDR3 region has 14 residues. V was clipped by 1 base and J by 5 bases; unmatched bases: 5. The germline V gene encodes CDR1 LNHNV and CDR2 YYDKDF (reference sequence). The CDR3 spells CATSRAFTGDEQYF. CDR3 nucleotide sequence: TGTGCCACCAGCAGAGCTTTCACAGGGGACGAGCAGTACTTC.

This clonotype was seen ten or more times. This rearrangement joins TRBV30 to TRBJ1-1; D is ambiguous. Between the trimmed V and J ends, which lost 4 bases and 1 base, there was a span of 10 bases. The CDR3 loop spans 13 amino acids. Germline loops: CDR1 GTSNPN, CDR2 SVGIG (reference sequence). DNA for the CDR3: TGTGCCTGGACCGCGGAGCCGAACACTGAAGCTTTCTTT. It codes for CAWTAEPNTEAFF. The variable domain in full, completed from reference TRBV30 and TRBJ1-1, reads SQTIHQWPATLVQPVGSPLSLECTVEGTSNPNLYWYRQAAGRGLQLLFYSVGIGQISSEVPQNLSASRPQDRQFILSSKKLLLSDSGFYLCAWTAEPNTEAFFGQGTRLTVV.

This chain joins TRBV27 and TRBJ1-1, with 11 bases that match TRBD1. The CDR3 has 16 residues. Germline CDR1 is MNHEY and CDR2 is SMNVEV (reference sequence). V trimming: 5 bases; J trimming: 0 bases; junction bases outside the gene matches: 5. CDR3 in DNA: TGTGCCAGCAGTCCGGGACAGGGGGTTATGAACACTGAAGCTTTCTTT. Translation: CASSPGQGVMNTEAFF.

The chain joins TRBV2 to TRBJ1-2; no definite D call. Trimming took off 7 bases at V and 3 bases at J, with 12 bases between the two ends. The CDR3 spans 13 residues. Looked up from germline, CDR1 is SNHLY and CDR2 is FYNNEI. The CDR3 spells CASIEEVYYGYTF. CDR3 coding DNA: TGTGCCAGCATTGAGGAGGTATACTATGGCTACACCTTC. Supplemented by reference TRBV2 and TRBJ1-2, the full variable domain reads EPEVTQTPSHQVTQMGQEVILRCVPISNHLYFYWYRQILGQKVEFLVSFYNNEISEKSEIFDDQFSVERPDGSNFTLKIRSTKLEDSAMYFCASIEEVYYGYTFGSGTRLTVV.

This clonotype was found many times. The chain is built from TRBV10-3 and TRBJ1-5; 7 nucleotides align to TRBD1. The germline V gene encodes CDR1 ENHRY and CDR2 SYGVKD. The V gene end was trimmed by 2 bases and the J gene end by 0 bases; junction bases not matched to a gene: 1. This CDR3 spans 15 amino acids. This CDR3 is CAISEGQDSNQPQHF. The DNA for the CDR3 is TGTGCCATCAGTGAGGGACAGGATAGCAATCAGCCCCAGCATTTT.

The chain employs TRBV19 and TRBJ2-3; perhaps D is TRBD1 or TRBD2 (5 bases each). Germline CDR1 and CDR2: LNHDA and SQIVND (reference sequence). V gave up 6 bases and J gave up 3 bases, with 16 bases separating them. The CDR3 has 15 amino acids. The DNA of the CDR3 is TGTGCCAGTAGATCTAGGGGAGTCGGAACAGATACGCAGTATTTT. Translated, it gives CASRSRGVGTDTQYF.

The chain joins TRBV30 to TRBJ1-5; 9 bases match TRBD1. The CDR3 has 14 amino acids. Germline CDR1 GTSNPN, CDR2 SVGIG (reference sequence). V was clipped by 5 bases and J by 0 bases; unmatched bases: 2. The CDR3 DNA follows: TGTGCCTGGGGGACAGGGTATAGCAATCAGCCCCAGCATTTT. Protein: CAWGTGYSNQPQHF.

This clonotype has a single count. The chain recombines TRBV6-1 with TRBJ1-6, with unresolved D. Germline lookup yields CDR1 MNHNS and CDR2 SASEGT. The CDR3 is made up of 15 amino acids. V lost 7 bases, J lost 10 bases, and 20 bases lay in between. This CDR3 reads CASTKEVGSGSPLHF. CDR3 nucleotide sequence: TGTGCCAGCACCAAAGAAGTTGGGTCGGGATCACCCCTCCACTTT.

This clonotype is judged medium-sized. CDR3 protein: CASSYEEINYGYTF. CDR3 in DNA: TGTGCCAGCAGTTACGAGGAGATTAACTATGGCTACACCTTC. The V gene is TRBV6-2 or TRBV6-3, the J gene TRBJ1-2; D call uncertain. This CDR3 is 14 amino acids long. Deletions cut 2 bases from V and 1 base from J, with 8 bases between. The germline gives CDR1 MNHEY, CDR2 SVGEGT.

This clonotype is medium-sized by share. The chain couples TRBV7-9 to TRBJ2-7; the D is unclear. The CDR3 loop spans 12 amino acids. Germline V gives CDR1 SEHNR, CDR2 FQNEAQ (reference sequence). The V gene lost 1 base and the J gene lost 3 bases, with 4 bases spanning the gap. The CDR3 nucleotides are TGTGCCAGCAGCTTAGGGGACTACGAGCAGTACTTC. Translated: CASSLGDYEQYF.

By sample share, this clonotype is medium-sized. The chain is built from TRBV5-1 and TRBJ2-1; 8 bases are shared with TRBD1. In germline, CDR1 is SGHRS, CDR2 YFSETQ. V lost 2 bases to trimming and J lost 7 bases; unmatched junction nucleotides: 8. The CDR3 runs 15 residues. The CDR3, as DNA: TGCGCCAGCAGCTTAACCGGGGACAGGAGGAATGAGCAGTTCTTC. It yields the protein CASSLTGDRRNEQFF.

This clonotype was counted only a few times. A read error may explain this, as a much larger clone is one base away. The conserved phenylalanine or tryptophan is not found at the CDR3 terminus, so this likely reflects a read error. CDR3 sequence reads: CASSEPRGTRVAFS. As DNA, the CDR3 is TGTGCCAGCAGTGAACCTCGGGGTACCCGGGTTGCTTTCTCT. The genes are TRBV6-2 or TRBV6-3 and TRBJ1-1, with D uncertain. The CDR3 is 14 amino acids. Trimming cost V 5 bases and J 11 bases, with 21 bases left between them. Germline V gene lookup returns CDR1 MNHEY and CDR2 SVGEGT.

Worth noting for this clonotype: A read error may produce the germline difference seen at one junction end. The chain uses TRBV6-1 and TRBJ1-1, with unresolved D. Germline-derived CDR1 and CDR2 are MNHNS and SASEGT. This CDR3 is 13 amino acids long. The CDR3 coding sequence is TGTGCCAGCACAGCGGGGTTTACGTCTGAAGCTTTGTTT. It translates to CASTAGFTSEALF.

The V call is TRBV27, the J call TRBJ2-1; D remains ambiguous. CDR1 MNHEY and CDR2 SMNVEV come from the germline V gene (reference sequence). The CDR3 spans 14 residues. With 1 base removed from V and 6 bases from J, the gap between germline ends came to 10 bases. The CDR3 bases are TGTGCCAGCAGTTTATTGGGTGGTAGCAATGAGCAGTTCTTC. It is translated as CASSLLGGSNEQFF.

This clonotype is judged medium-sized. The chain combines TRBV7-8 with TRBJ1-2, with TRBD1 as a possible D gene (5 bases). V dropped 5 bases and J dropped 2 bases, with 18 bases sitting between them. Per the germline V gene, CDR1 is SGHVS and CDR2 is FQNEAQ. The CDR3 is made up of 16 amino acids. CDR3 in amino acids: CASSIVGRGGNYGYTF. Here the CDR3 DNA reads TGTGCCAGCAGCATCGTCGGGAGGGGCGGGAACTATGGCTACACCTTC.

This clonotype ranks as medium-sized. The V call is TRBV24-1, the J call TRBJ2-3, with TRBD2 identical over 9 bases. CDR1 and CDR2 from the germline V gene are KGHDR and SFDVKD. The CDR3 extends over 16 amino acids. The V segment lost 4 bases and the J segment 5 bases; nucleotides outside the gene matches: 9. The CDR3 DNA sequence: TGTGCCACCAGTGACCCTAGCGGGAAGTCAAGAGATACGCAGTATTTT. It codes for CATSDPSGKSRDTQYF.

This clonotype came up many times. V is TRBV30 and J is TRBJ2-2; 13 nucleotides match TRBD2. Per the germline V gene, CDR1 is GTSNPN and CDR2 is SVGIG (reference sequence). CDR3 length: 15 residues. Unmatched junction bases numbered 2, after V lost 2 bases and J lost 5 bases. CDR3 DNA: TGTGCCTGGAGTCCGACTAGCGGGAGGACCGGGGAGCTGTTTTTT. Translation: CAWSPTSGRTGELFF.

At least ten counts were recorded for this clonotype. The chain uses TRBV5-1 and TRBJ2-7; D is unresolved. The V end was cut by 0 bases, the J end by 1 base, with 14 bases between. Germline lookup yields CDR1 SGHRS and CDR2 YFSETQ. The length of the CDR3 is 16 residues. CDR3: CASSLGHRVTSYEQYF. As DNA, the CDR3 is TGCGCCAGCAGCTTGGGCCATAGGGTTACTTCCTACGAGCAGTACTTC.